The 18 T cell receptor beta chains reported below all come from one sample, sequenced in a study of shared clonotypes between healthy human individuals. Clones were sequenced by immunoSEQ multiplex PCR, and TCRdb holds only the in-frame ones, with some missing. The sample yields roughly 2.2 million clones, approximately 93% seen once. Sequencing was done on a sample of naive CD4+ T cells from PBMCs. Stated subset: CD45RA+ positively selected. The receptors shown here come from a man aged 18 to 35 in good health. Some clones in this sample may be carry-over from other donors' samples.

This chain uses TRBV28 with TRBJ2-7, with 10 bases aligning to TRBD2. The CDR3 has 15 amino acids. With V trimmed by 6 bases and J by 3 bases, 8 bases remained unmatched. Germline-derived CDR1 and CDR2 are MDHEN and SYDVKM. The DNA of the CDR3 is TGTGCCAGCAGACAGAGGACTAGCGGTCTCTACGAGCAGTACTTC. It translates to CASRQRTSGLYEQYF.

This chain uses TRBV4-2 with TRBJ2-1; D is unresolved. The length of the CDR3 is 16 residues. The V gene's germline CDR1 is LGHNA and CDR2 YNFKEQ. V lost 0 bases to trimming and J lost 2 bases, with 11 bases between them. The CDR3 reads CASSQDPTGPYNEQFF. The CDR3 DNA is TGTGCCAGCAGCCAAGATCCCACCGGCCCCTACAATGAGCAGTTCTTC.

The chain is built from TRBV7-2 and TRBJ2-1; TRBD2 agrees at 9 bases. The junction had 4 bases not matched to a gene; V was cut back by 5 bases and J by 2 bases. The CDR3 is 15 residues long. Germline V gene sequence: CDR1 SGHTA, CDR2 FQGNSA. In DNA, the CDR3 is TGTGCCAGCAGCATCCTAGCGGGAACCTACAATGAGCAGTTCTTC. This codes for CASSILAGTYNEQFF.

This chain joins TRBV5-1 and TRBJ2-3, with 8 bases fitting TRBD2. Losses at the gene ends were 0 bases for V and 6 bases for J; bases not matched to a gene: 9. The CDR3 consists of 16 residues. The germline V gene encodes CDR1 SGHRS and CDR2 YFSETQ. In DNA form, the CDR3 reads TGCGCCAGCAGCTTGGCCGCGGGAGGTACGTTGGATACGCAGTATTTT. Protein product: CASSLAAGGTLDTQYF. The entire variable domain, with the rest obtained from reference TRBV5-1 and TRBJ2-3, is as follows: KAGVTQTPRYLIKTRGQQVTLSCSPISGHRSVSWYQQTPGQGLQFLFEYFSETQRNKGNFPGRFSGRQFSNSRSEMNVSTLELGDSALYLCASSLAAGGTLDTQYFGPGTRLTVL.

The chain combines TRBV25-1 with TRBJ1-2, with TRBD1 matching 9 bases. Germline V lookup: CDR1 MGHDK, CDR2 SYGVNS. This CDR3 comprises 13 residues. V was clipped by 5 bases and J by 8 bases; unmatched bases: 6. CDR3 sequence reads: CASSPQGASGYTF. The CDR3 region has the DNA TGTGCCAGCAGTCCACAGGGGGCAAGCGGCTACACCTTC.

J is TRBJ2-7 and V is TRBV6-5; D is unclear. Trimming took 6 bases from V and 7 from J, leaving 22 bases between them. CDR1 and CDR2 (germline): MNHEY, SVGAGI. There are 15 residues in the CDR3. CDR3 in DNA: TGTGCCAGCAGACCCTCCCCGACACGGTTGGATGAGCAGTACTTC. Encoded protein: CASRPSPTRLDEQYF.

The chain has TRBV11-1 and TRBJ2-3, with 10 bases identical to TRBD2. The CDR3 has 17 amino acids. J was trimmed by 0 bases and V by 2 bases; bases with no gene match: 5. CDR1 is SGHAT, CDR2 FQDESV, per germline (reference sequence). The CDR3 DNA sequence: TGTGCCAGCAGCTTAAGAACTAGCGGGGTTAGCACAGATACGCAGTATTTT. Its protein product is CASSLRTSGVSTDTQYF.

Points on this clone: Other DNA variants within this sample encode the same CDR3. The V and J genes are TRBV5-4 and TRBJ2-2, with 10 nucleotides matching TRBD1. CDR3 length: 15 residues. The germline V gene encodes CDR1 SGHNT and CDR2 YYREEE (reference sequence). The junction had 5 bases not matched to a gene; V was cut back by 4 bases and J by 5 bases. CDR3 bases: TGTGCCAGCAGCCCGGGACAGGGGAGAACCGGGGAGCTGTTTTTT. It yields the protein CASSPGQGRTGELFF.

The rearrangement links TRBV5-8 to TRBJ2-7; maybe TRBD1 (6 bases). The ends were cut back, 4 bases at V and 0 bases at J, with 14 bases in the middle. The germline gives CDR1 SGHTS, CDR2 YDEGEE. CDR3 size: 15 residues. CDR3 in DNA: TGTGCCAGCAGCCGACGAGGGACACCCTCCTACGAGCAGTACTTC. It yields the protein CASSRRGTPSYEQYF. The entire variable domain, with the rest obtained from reference TRBV5-8 and TRBJ2-7, is as follows: EAGVTQSPTHLIKTRGQQATLRCSPISGHTSVYWYQQALGLGLQFLLWYDEGEERNRGNFPPRFSGRQFPNYSSELNVNALELEDSALYLCASSRRGTPSYEQYFGPGTRLTVT.

The rearrangement links TRBV7-8 to TRBJ1-1; D gene uncertain. V was cut by 1 base and J by 0 bases, with 3 bases left in between. Looked up from germline, CDR1 is SGHVS and CDR2 is FQNEAQ. CDR3 length equals 13 residues. The CDR3 DNA is TGTGCCAGCAGCTTAGATCTGAACACTGAAGCTTTCTTT. This codes for CASSLDLNTEAFF.

The sample holds one count of this clone. The chain combines TRBV30 with TRBJ2-3; D might be TRBD1 or TRBD2, each matching 5 bases. CDR3 length: 12 residues. V was clipped by 5 bases and J by 14 bases, with 20 bases between them. Germline values: CDR1 GTSNPN, CDR2 SVGIG (reference sequence). The CDR3 nucleotides are TGTGCCTGGGCGGAACCCGGGACCCCGCGGTATTTT. Its translation is CAWAEPGTPRYF.

The gene calls are TRBV7-2 and TRBJ2-2; D not resolved. This CDR3 has 14 amino acids. V was shortened by 2 bases and J by 9 bases, with 13 bases between the two germline ends. The germline V gene has CDR1 SGHTA and CDR2 FQGNSA. The CDR3 spells CASSLLGSSRELFF. Here the CDR3 DNA reads TGTGCCAGCAGCTTATTGGGATCCTCCCGGGAGCTGTTTTTT.

The V and J genes are TRBV5-5 and TRBJ2-3, with D possibly called TRBD1 or TRBD2 (5 bases each). CDR1 and CDR2 from the germline V gene are SGHKS and YYEKEE (reference sequence). This CDR3 contains 14 residues. V was clipped by 4 bases and J by 6 bases, with 15 bases between them. CDR3 nucleotide sequence: TGTGCCAGCAGCCACGTACCGGGACCGGATACGCAGTATTTT. Translated, it gives CASSHVPGPDTQYF.

This clone was found a few times. J is TRBJ1-1 and V is TRBV10-3; D is unresolved. The CDR3 runs 11 residues. Trimming removed 6 bases from V and 8 bases from J, with 10 bases in between. The germline V gene has CDR1 ENHRY and CDR2 SYGVKD. CDR3 in DNA: TGTGCCATCAGGGATGCAGGAGAAGCTTTCTTT. Its protein product is CAIRDAGEAFF.

The chain joins TRBV28 to TRBJ2-5; either TRBD1 or TRBD2 may fit D (6 bases each). Per the germline V gene, CDR1 is MDHEN and CDR2 is SYDVKM. This CDR3 region has 15 residues. V was shortened by 1 base and J by 1 base, with 10 bases between the two germline ends. This CDR3 is CASSLSGAVQETQYF. CDR3 sequence (DNA): TGTGCCAGCAGTTTATCGGGGGCAGTCCAAGAGACCCAGTACTTC.

The J gene is TRBJ2-7, the V gene TRBV5-1; no reliable D call. This CDR3 comprises 15 residues. Germline-derived CDR1 and CDR2 are SGHRS and YFSETQ. V lost 4 bases, J lost 3 bases, and 17 bases lay in between. CDR3 in DNA: TGCGCCAGCAGCCTCCTGGCAGGATCGGGCTACGAGCAGTACTTC. Protein sequence: CASSLLAGSGYEQYF.

The rearrangement uses TRBV5-1 and TRBJ2-2; D perhaps matches TRBD1 (6 bases). This CDR3 spans 15 amino acids. The germline CDR1 and CDR2 sequences are SGHRS and YFSETQ. The V end was cut by 2 bases, the J end by 4 bases, with 12 bases between. The CDR3 DNA reads TGCGCCAGCAGCTTTCGGGCAGGGGTCACCGGGGAGCTGTTTTTT. This sequence encodes CASSFRAGVTGELFF.

The V and J genes are TRBV6-4 and TRBJ2-3; 11 bases line up with TRBD2. The CDR3 totals 16 residues. The germline CDR1 and CDR2 sequences are MRHNA and SNTAGT. The junction had 10 bases not matched to a gene; V was cut back by 6 bases and J by 5 bases. CDR3 DNA sequence: TGTGCCAGCAGCCTCGATAGCGGGAGGGCCCTAGATACGCAGTATTTT. Amino acid sequence: CASSLDSGRALDTQYF.